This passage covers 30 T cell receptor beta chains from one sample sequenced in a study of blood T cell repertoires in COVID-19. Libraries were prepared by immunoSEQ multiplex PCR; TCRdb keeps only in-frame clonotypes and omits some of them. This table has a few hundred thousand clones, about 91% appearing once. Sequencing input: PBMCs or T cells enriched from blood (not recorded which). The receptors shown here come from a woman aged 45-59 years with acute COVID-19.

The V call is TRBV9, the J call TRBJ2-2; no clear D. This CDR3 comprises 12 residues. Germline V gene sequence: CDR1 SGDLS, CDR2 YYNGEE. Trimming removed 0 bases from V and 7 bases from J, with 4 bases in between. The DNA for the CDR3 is TGTGCCAGCAGCGTAGGAGGCGGGGAGCTGTTTTTT. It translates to CASSVGGGELFF.

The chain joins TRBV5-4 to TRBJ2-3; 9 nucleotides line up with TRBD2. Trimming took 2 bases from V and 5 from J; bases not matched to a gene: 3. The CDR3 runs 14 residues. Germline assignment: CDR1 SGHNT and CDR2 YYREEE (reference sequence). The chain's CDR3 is CASSLELAGDTQYF. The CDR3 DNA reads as TGTGCCAGCAGCTTAGAACTAGCGGGAGATACGCAGTATTTT.

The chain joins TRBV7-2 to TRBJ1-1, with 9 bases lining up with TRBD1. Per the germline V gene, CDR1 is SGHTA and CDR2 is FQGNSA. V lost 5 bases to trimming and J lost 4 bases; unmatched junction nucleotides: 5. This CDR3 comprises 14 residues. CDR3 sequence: CASSATGGGTEAFF. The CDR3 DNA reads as TGTGCCAGCAGCGCGACAGGGGGAGGCACTGAAGCTTTCTTT.

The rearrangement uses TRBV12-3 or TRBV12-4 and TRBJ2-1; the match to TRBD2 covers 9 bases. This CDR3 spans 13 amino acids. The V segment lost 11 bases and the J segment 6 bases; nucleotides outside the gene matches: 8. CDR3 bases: TGTGCCGACGCTAGCGGGGCCCTCAATGAGCAGTTCTTC. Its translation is CADASGALNEQFF.

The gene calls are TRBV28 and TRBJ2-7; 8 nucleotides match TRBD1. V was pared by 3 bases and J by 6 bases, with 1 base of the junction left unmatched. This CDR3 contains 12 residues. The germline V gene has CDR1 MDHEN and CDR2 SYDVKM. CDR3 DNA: TGTGCCAGCAGTTTCGGACAGGGCGAGCAGTACTTC. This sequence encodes CASSFGQGEQYF.

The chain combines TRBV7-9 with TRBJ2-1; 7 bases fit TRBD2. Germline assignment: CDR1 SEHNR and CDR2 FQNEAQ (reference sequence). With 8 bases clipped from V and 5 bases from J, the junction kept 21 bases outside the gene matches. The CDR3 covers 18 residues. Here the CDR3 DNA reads TGTGCCAGCGCTCTCGGTAGGGCGGGAGCGTACTTCGACAATGAGCAGTTCTTC. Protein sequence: CASALGRAGAYFDNEQFF.

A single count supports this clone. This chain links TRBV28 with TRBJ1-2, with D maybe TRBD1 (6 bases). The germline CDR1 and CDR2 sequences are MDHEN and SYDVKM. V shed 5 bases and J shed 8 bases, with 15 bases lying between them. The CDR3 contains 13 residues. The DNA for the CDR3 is TGTGCCAGCAGTACCGATGGGGGCCTCGGCTACACCTTC. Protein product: CASSTDGGLGYTF.

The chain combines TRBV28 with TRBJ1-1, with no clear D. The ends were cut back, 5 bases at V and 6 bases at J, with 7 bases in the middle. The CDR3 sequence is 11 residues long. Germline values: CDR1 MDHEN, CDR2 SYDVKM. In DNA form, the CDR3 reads TGTGCCAGCAGTCCTAGGTCTGAAGCTTTCTTT. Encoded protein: CASSPRSEAFF.

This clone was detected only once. In nucleotides, the CDR3 is TGTGCCAGCAGCTCAAAAACAGGGGCGAACACCGGGGAGCTGTTTTTT. Protein product: CASSSKTGANTGELFF. The V gene is TRBV7-9, the J gene TRBJ2-2, with 7 nucleotides matching TRBD1. The V and J ends lost 4 bases and 0 bases, in that order; junction bases with no gene match: 5. Germline loops: CDR1 SEHNR, CDR2 FQNEAQ (reference sequence). This CDR3 is built from 16 residues.

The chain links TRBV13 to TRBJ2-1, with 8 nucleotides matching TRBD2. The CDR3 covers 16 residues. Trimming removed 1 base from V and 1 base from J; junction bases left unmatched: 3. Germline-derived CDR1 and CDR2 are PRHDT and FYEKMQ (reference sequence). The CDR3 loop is CASSLDGGGSYNEQFF. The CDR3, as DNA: TGTGCCAGCAGCTTAGACGGCGGGGGGTCCTACAATGAGCAGTTCTTC.

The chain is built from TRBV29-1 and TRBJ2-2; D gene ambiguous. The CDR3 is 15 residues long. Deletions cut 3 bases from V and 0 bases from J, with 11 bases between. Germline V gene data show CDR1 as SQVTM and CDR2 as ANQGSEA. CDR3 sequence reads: CSVDGGDPNTGELFF. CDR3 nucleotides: TGCAGCGTTGACGGCGGAGATCCGAACACCGGGGAGCTGTTTTTT.

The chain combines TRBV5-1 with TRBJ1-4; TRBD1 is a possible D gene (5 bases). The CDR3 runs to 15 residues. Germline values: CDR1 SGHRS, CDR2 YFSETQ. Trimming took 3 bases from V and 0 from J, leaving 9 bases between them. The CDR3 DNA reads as TGCGCCAGCAGCTATCAGACAGCAACTAATGAAAAACTGTTTTTT. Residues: CASSYQTATNEKLFF.

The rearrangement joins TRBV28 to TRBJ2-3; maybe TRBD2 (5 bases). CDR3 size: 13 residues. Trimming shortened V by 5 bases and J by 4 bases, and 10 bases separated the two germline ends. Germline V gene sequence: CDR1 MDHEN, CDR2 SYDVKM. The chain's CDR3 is CASSPVASDTQYF. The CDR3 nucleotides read TGTGCCAGCAGTCCCGTAGCGTCAGATACGCAGTATTTT.

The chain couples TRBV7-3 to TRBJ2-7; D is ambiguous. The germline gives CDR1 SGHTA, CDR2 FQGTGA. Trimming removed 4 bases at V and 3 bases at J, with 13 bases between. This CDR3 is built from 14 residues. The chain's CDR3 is CASSSPNGLYEQYF. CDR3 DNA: TGTGCCAGCAGCTCACCGAATGGCCTCTACGAGCAGTACTTC.

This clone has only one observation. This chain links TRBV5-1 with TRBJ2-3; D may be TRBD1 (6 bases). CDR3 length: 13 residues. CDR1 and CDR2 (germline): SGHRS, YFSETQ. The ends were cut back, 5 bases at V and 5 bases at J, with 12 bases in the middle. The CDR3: CASRSQGIDTQYF. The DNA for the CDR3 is TGCGCCAGCAGGTCACAGGGAATAGATACGCAGTATTTT.

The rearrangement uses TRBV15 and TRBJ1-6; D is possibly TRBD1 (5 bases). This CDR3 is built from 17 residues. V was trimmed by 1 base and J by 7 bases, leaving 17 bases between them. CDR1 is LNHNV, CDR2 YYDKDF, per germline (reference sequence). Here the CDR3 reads CATSRVLEGAGNSPLHF. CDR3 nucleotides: TGTGCCACCAGCAGAGTCCTGGAAGGGGCGGGGAATTCACCCCTCCACTTT.

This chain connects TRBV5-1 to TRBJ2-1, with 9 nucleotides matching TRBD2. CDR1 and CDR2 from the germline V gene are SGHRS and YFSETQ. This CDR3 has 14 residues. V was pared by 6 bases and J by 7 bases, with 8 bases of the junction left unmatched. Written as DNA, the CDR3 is TGCGCCAGCACCGTAGCTAGCGGGATTAATGAGCAGTTCTTC. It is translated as CASTVASGINEQFF.

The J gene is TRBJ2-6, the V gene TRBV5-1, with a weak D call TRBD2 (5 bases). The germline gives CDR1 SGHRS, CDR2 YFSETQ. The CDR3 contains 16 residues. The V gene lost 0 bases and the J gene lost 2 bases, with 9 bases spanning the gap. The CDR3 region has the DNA TGCGCCAGCAGCTTGGTAGAGGGTGCTGGGGCCAACGTCCTGACTTTC. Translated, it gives CASSLVEGAGANVLTF.

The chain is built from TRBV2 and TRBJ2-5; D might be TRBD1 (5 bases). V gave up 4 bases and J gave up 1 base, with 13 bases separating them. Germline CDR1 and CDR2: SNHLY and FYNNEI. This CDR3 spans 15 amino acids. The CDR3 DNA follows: TGTGCCAGCAGTGGGCAGGGAACCGGCCAAGAGACCCAGTACTTC. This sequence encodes CASSGQGTGQETQYF.

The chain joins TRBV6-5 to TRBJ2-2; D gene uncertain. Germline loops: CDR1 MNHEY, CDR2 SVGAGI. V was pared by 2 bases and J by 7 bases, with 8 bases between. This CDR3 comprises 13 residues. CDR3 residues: CASSYGAVGELFF. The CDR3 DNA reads TGTGCCAGCAGTTACGGTGCGGTCGGGGAGCTGTTTTTT.

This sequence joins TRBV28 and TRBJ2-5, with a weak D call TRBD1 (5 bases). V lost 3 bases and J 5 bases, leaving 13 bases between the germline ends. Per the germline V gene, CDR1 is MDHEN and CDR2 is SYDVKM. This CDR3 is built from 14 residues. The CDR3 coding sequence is TGTGCCAGCAGTTTGACAGCCCTCACGGAGACCCAGTACTTC. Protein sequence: CASSLTALTETQYF.

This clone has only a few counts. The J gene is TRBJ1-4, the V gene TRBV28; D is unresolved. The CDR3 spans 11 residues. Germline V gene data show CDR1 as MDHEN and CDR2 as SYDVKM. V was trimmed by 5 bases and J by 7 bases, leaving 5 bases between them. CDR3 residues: CASSPGEKLFF. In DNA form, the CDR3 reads TGTGCCAGCAGTCCCGGTGAAAAACTGTTTTTT.

The CDR3 here is CASSPSTYEQYF. Written as DNA, the CDR3 is TGTGCCAGCAGTCCCTCTACCTACGAGCAGTACTTC. V and J are TRBV27 and TRBJ2-7; D is undetermined. The CDR3 runs to 12 residues. V was shortened by 5 bases and J by 2 bases, with 7 bases between the two germline ends. The V gene's germline CDR1 is MNHEY and CDR2 SMNVEV (reference sequence).

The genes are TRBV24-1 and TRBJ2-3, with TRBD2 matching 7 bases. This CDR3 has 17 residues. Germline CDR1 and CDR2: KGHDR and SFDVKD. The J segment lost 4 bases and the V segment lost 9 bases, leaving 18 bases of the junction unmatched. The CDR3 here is CATADWNGAGVSDTQYF. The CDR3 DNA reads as TGTGCCACCGCCGATTGGAACGGGGCGGGAGTGTCAGATACGCAGTATTTT.

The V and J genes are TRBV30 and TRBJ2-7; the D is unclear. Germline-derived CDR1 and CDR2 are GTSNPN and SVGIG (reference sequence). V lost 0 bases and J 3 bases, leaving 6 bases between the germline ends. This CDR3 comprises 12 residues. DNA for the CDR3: TGTGCCTGGAGTGTTACTCTCTACGAGCAGTACTTC. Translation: CAWSVTLYEQYF.

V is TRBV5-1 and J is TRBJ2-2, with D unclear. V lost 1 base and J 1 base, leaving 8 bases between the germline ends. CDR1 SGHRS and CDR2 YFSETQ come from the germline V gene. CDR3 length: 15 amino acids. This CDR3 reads CASSLNRLNTGELFF. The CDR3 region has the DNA TGCGCCAGCAGCTTGAACAGATTGAACACCGGGGAGCTGTTTTTT.

The CDR3 sequence is CASSSEYAFNEQFF. CDR3 DNA sequence: TGTGCCAGCAGTTCTGAGTACGCGTTCAATGAGCAGTTCTTC. The V call is TRBV6-2 or TRBV6-3, the J call TRBJ2-1; D gene unclear. V shed 4 bases and J shed 6 bases, with 13 bases lying between them. The V gene's germline CDR1 is MNHEY and CDR2 SVGEGT. The CDR3 runs 14 residues.

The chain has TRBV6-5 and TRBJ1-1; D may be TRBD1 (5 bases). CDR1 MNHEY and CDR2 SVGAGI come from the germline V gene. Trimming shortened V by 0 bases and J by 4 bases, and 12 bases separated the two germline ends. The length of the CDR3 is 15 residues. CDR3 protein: CASSYSAGRGTEAFF. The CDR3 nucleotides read TGTGCCAGCAGTTACTCGGCAGGGCGGGGCACTGAAGCTTTCTTT.

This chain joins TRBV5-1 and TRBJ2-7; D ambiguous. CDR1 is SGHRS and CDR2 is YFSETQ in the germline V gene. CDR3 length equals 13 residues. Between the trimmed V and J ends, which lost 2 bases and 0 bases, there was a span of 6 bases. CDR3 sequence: CASSFISSYEQYF. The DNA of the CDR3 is TGCGCCAGCAGCTTCATCAGCTCCTACGAGCAGTACTTC.

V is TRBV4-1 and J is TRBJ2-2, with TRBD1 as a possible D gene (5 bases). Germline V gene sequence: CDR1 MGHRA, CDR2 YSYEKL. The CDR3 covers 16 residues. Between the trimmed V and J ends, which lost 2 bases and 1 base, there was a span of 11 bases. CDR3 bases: TGCGCCAGCAGCCAAAAGTTAGGACAGAACACCGGGGAGCTGTTTTTT. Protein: CASSQKLGQNTGELFF.